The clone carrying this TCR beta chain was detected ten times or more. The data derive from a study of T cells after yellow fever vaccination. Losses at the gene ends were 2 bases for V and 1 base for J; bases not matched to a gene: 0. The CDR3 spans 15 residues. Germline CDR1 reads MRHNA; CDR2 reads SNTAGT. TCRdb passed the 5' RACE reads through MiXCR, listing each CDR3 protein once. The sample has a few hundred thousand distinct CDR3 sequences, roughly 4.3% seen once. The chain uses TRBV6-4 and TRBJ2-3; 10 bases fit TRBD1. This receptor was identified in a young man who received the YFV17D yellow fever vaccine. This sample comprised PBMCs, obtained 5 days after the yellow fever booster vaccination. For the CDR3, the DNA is TGTGCCAGCAGTGACGGGACAGGGGGCACAGATACGCAGTATTTT. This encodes CASSDGTGGTDTQYF.